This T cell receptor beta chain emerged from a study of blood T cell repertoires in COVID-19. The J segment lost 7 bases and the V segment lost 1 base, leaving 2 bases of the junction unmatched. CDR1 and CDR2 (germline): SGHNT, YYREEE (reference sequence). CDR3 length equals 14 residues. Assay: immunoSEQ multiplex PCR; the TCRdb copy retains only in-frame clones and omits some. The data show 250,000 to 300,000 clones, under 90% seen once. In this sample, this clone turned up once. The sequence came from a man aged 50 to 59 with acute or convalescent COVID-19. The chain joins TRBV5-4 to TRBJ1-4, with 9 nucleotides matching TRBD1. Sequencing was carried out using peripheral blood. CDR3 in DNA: TGTGCCAGCAGCTTGACAGGGGGCGTTGAAAAACTGTTTTTT. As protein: CASSLTGGVEKLFF.